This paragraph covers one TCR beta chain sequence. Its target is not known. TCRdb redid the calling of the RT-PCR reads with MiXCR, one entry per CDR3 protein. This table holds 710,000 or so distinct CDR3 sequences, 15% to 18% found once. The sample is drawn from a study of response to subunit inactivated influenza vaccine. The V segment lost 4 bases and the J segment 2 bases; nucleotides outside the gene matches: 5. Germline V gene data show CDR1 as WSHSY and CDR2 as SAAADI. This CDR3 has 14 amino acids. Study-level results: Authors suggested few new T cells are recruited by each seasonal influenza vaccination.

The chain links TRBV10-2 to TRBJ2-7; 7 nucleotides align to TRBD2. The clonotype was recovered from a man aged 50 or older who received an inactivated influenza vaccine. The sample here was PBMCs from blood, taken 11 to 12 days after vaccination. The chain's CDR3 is CASSAGGFTYEQYF. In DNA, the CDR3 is TGCGCCAGCAGTGCGGGGGGATTCACCTACGAGCAGTACTTC.